This T cell receptor (beta chain) was observed in a study of OX40 agonist ivuxolimab in advanced cancers. General observations from the study: At 0.1 to 3.0 mg/kg and by week 6, CD4+ and CD8+ T cells in the blood had expanded clonally.

Clones were read by immunoSEQ multiplex PCR, and TCRdb kept only the in-frame ones, dropping some. The table has tens of thousands of clones, about nine tenths seen once. Turning to this clone: What it binds is unknown.

V shed 5 bases and J shed 4 bases, with 13 bases lying between them. This CDR3 is built from 14 residues. Germline-derived CDR1 and CDR2 are PRHDT and FYEKMQ (reference sequence). The chain carries TRBV13 and TRBJ2-3; D might be TRBD2 (6 bases). Sequencing was performed on CD4+ or CD8+ T cells sorted from blood, taken in a trial of the OX40 agonist ivuxolimab. The source is an adult with an advanced solid tumor such as melanoma, head and neck, liver or kidney cancer. DNA of the CDR3: TGTGCCAGCAGCAGTGGGACTTTGGCAGATACGCAGTATTTT. It codes for CASSSGTLADTQYF.